These T cell receptor beta chains were read from a single sample in a study of T cell responses to AZD1222 COVID-19 vaccine. This table comes from immunoSEQ multiplex PCR, and its TCRdb copy is limited to in-frame clones, with some not included. Here the sample spans roughly 260,000 clones, more than 85% being singletons. Source: peripheral blood, taken on day 0 of AZD1222 vaccination. All receptors derive from an adult in good health. The CDR3 runs from the conserved cysteine through the conserved F or W. Clone size is shown for a subset of rows, as once, few, many or a class of expanded clone.

clone size,J gene,V gene,CDR3 protein
NA,TRBJ1-2,TRBV29-1,CSTRQGLGYGYTF
NA,TRBJ1-4,TRBV19,CASSIRSTNEKLFF
NA,TRBJ1-5,TRBV28,CASLRGIGNQPQHF
NA,TRBJ1-4,TRBV7-9,CASSPAELLNEKLFF
NA,TRBJ1-5,TRBV4-1,CASSQGSRATVQPQHF
NA,TRBJ1-2,TRBV10-3,CAISAEKGGNYGYTF
NA,TRBJ2-7,TRBV6-2/TRBV6-3,CASSRTVSYEQYF
few,TRBJ1-4,TRBV25-1,CASSYGPGQGGEKLFF
NA,TRBJ2-1,TRBV7-2,CASSVSSQVQFF
NA,TRBJ1-1,TRBV28,CATQGGAWTEAFF
NA,TRBJ1-5,TRBV28,CASSLLGIGGQPQHF
NA,TRBJ2-2,TRBV5-1,CASSLEGSGRGTGELFF
NA,TRBJ1-1,TRBV9,CASSVDPGQGNEAFF
NA,TRBJ1-6,TRBV5-1,CASSLQGPGANSPLHF
NA,TRBJ2-7,TRBV7-7,CASSVGGGYEQYF
NA,TRBJ2-5,TRBV28,CASYNPGVGQETQYF
NA,TRBJ2-2,TRBV2,CASSEQAARELFF
NA,TRBJ2-7,TRBV9,CASSVGGRDEQYF
NA,TRBJ1-1,TRBV28,CASRFRGRSEAFF
NA,TRBJ1-3,TRBV25-1,CASAPRAGNTIYF
NA,TRBJ2-3,TRBV5-5,CASSLGLASDTQYF
NA,TRBJ1-1,TRBV9,CASSTSGTPETEAFF
NA,TRBJ1-5,TRBV2,CASRGQVSNQPQHF
few,TRBJ2-2,TRBV7-9,CATAITGTGELFF
NA,TRBJ2-7,TRBV15,CATSRPGKTSSYEQYF
NA,TRBJ1-5,TRBV2,CASKRGRDQPQHF
NA,TRBJ1-2,TRBV5-1,CASSLDPGGLFYTF
NA,TRBJ2-3,TRBV5-4,CASSLAGGSSDTQYF
NA,TRBJ1-3,TRBV6-5,CASSPTASGNTIYF
NA,TRBJ1-4,TRBV7-2,CASSPRGLKGEKLFF
NA,TRBJ1-1,TRBV14,CASSQGGARGTEAFF
once,TRBJ1-3,TRBV11-2,CASSLEPTARTGNTIYF
NA,TRBJ1-2,TRBV6-2/TRBV6-3,CASSLGPGYGYTF
NA,TRBJ2-5,TRBV5-1,CASSLAGAAGAQETQYF
NA,TRBJ2-7,TRBV6-1,CASSERQGDFSYEQYF
once,TRBJ2-7,TRBV21-1,CASIGRTAYEQYF
NA,TRBJ1-1,TRBV5-1,CASSAYRGNTEAFF
NA,TRBJ1-5,TRBV4-1,CASSQDRAGGQPQHF
NA,TRBJ1-5,TRBV15,CATSRDGNQPQHF
once,TRBJ1-6,TRBV28,CASRRLNSPLHF
once,TRBJ2-3,TRBV7-6,CASSSSGGRPSTDTQYF
NA,TRBJ2-1,TRBV9,CASSAGLAGAEQFF
NA,TRBJ2-3,TRBV4-3,CASSELAGGTDTQYF
NA,TRBJ1-2,TRBV6-2/TRBV6-3,CASSRDRRNYGYTF
NA,TRBJ2-7,TRBV3-1/TRBV3-2,CASSRLDEQYF
NA,TRBJ1-4,TRBV27,CASSLGQGVGNEKLFF
NA,TRBJ1-2,TRBV3-1/TRBV3-2,CASSQGTYGYTF
once,TRBJ1-5,TRBV5-1,CASSLDSSNQPQHF
NA,TRBJ2-5,TRBV12-3/TRBV12-4,CASSPQGRETQYF
NA,TRBJ2-4,TRBV9,CASSPDRGAKNIQYF
NA,TRBJ2-1,TRBV4-3,CASSRGDGGNEQFF
NA,TRBJ1-6,TRBV7-8,CASTAGTGASPLHF
NA,TRBJ1-1,TRBV30,CAWSVRSGVFF